A single sample gave rise to the 25 T cell receptor beta chains below, sequenced in a study of T cells in Graves' hyperthyroidism and ophthalmopathy. Amplification targeted TCR beta CDR3 regions from RNA transcripts. First-round RT-PCR targeting the TCR CDR3 was performed with the HTBI primer set. MiXCR was run by TCRdb on the multiplex PCR reads, yielding one entry per CDR3 protein. The table lists 310,000 or so distinct CDR3 sequences, approximately 15% of them singletons. The source material was blood. The receptors originated from a woman aged 55-75 years with Graves' ophthalmopathy.

Ten or more counts support this clonotype. The chain is built from TRBV20-1 and TRBJ1-5, with D possibly matching TRBD1 (6 bases). Looked up from germline, CDR1 is DFQATT and CDR2 is SNEGSKA (reference sequence). The CDR3 length is 15 residues. V was shortened by 6 bases and J by 10 bases, with 25 bases between the two germline ends. CDR3 region: CSALGGLPSLQPQHF. The CDR3 DNA reads as TGCAGTGCACTTGGGGGGCTCCCCAGCCTACAACCCCAGCATTTT.

The gene calls are TRBV19 and TRBJ1-2; D gene uncertain. The CDR3 is 12 amino acids. Per the germline V gene, CDR1 is LNHDA and CDR2 is SQIVND (reference sequence). Between the trimmed V and J ends, which lost 3 bases and 8 bases, there was a span of 10 bases. The DNA for the CDR3 is TGTGCCAGTAGTATTAAGGGCTACGGCTACACCTTC. It encodes CASSIKGYGYTF.

This clonotype was seen ten or more times. The genes are TRBV9 and TRBJ2-3; 7 positions match TRBD2. Germline V lookup: CDR1 SGDLS, CDR2 YYNGEE. This CDR3 comprises 17 residues. V was pared by 3 bases and J by 4 bases, with 14 bases of the junction left unmatched. The CDR3 coding sequence is TGTGCCAGCAGCGCATCAATCAGGGCGGGGGTGGCAGATACGCAGTATTTT. It translates to CASSASIRAGVADTQYF.

Many counts were recorded for this clonotype. CDR3 region: CASSLTSGQGARQPQHF. The CDR3 coding sequence is TGTGCCAGCAGCCTCACTTCCGGACAGGGGGCGAGGCAGCCCCAGCATTTT. The rearrangement links TRBV6-2 or TRBV6-3 to TRBJ1-5; 11 bases are a match to TRBD1. Germline trimming cut 6 bases from V and 7 bases from J; bases unmatched to any gene: 14. The CDR3 spans 17 residues. CDR1 is MNHEY, CDR2 SVGEGT, per germline.

This clonotype was seen at least ten times. The chain employs TRBV3-1 and TRBJ2-1; possibly TRBD1 or TRBD2 for D (5 bases each). There are 15 residues in the CDR3. The V gene lost 6 bases and the J gene lost 7 bases, with 19 bases spanning the gap. In germline, CDR1 is LGHDT, CDR2 YNNKEL (reference sequence). The CDR3 is CASSLYRDPPNEQFF. CDR3 nucleotide sequence: TGTGCCAGCAGTCTATACCGGGACCCCCCGAATGAGCAGTTCTTC.

Concerning this clonotype itself: A much larger clone differs by one base, so this may be a read error. The chain couples TRBV3-1 to TRBJ2-5; 7 bases agree with TRBD2. This CDR3 has 15 amino acids. Germline V CDR1 and CDR2: LGHDT, YNNKEL (reference sequence). CDR3 DNA: TGTGCCAGCAGCCGCGCGACTAGCCTGCGAGAGACCCAGCACTTC. It yields the protein CASSRATSLRETQHF.

The J gene is TRBJ1-2, the V gene TRBV6-2 or TRBV6-3, with D perhaps TRBD1 (5 bases). The CDR3 has 13 amino acids. Germline V gene lookup returns CDR1 MNHEY and CDR2 SVGEGT. V was cut by 2 bases and J by 4 bases, with 8 bases left in between. The CDR3 DNA sequence: TGTGCCAGCAGTTACGAGGGGACCTATGGCTACACCTTC. Translated: CASSYEGTYGYTF.

This clonotype was found many times. The gene calls are TRBV12-3 or TRBV12-4 and TRBJ1-5; TRBD1 matches 8 bases. The CDR3 extends over 15 amino acids. J gave up 7 bases and V 4 bases, and 9 bases lay outside the gene matches. As DNA, the CDR3 is TGTGCCAGCAGTTATAACAGGGGGGGCGGCCAGCCCCAGCATTTT. Translated, it gives CASSYNRGGGQPQHF.

The gene calls are TRBV6-2 or TRBV6-3 and TRBJ2-3; TRBD2 matches 15 bases. Per the germline V gene, CDR1 is MNHEY and CDR2 is SVGEGT. The CDR3 length is 18 residues. The ends lost 4 bases at V and 2 bases at J; junction bases unmatched: 7. The CDR3 DNA follows: TGTGCCAGCAGTTGGAGGACTAGCGGGAGGGACTACACAGATACGCAGTATTTT. Its translation is CASSWRTSGRDYTDTQYF.

The chain carries TRBV5-1 and TRBJ1-3; 10 bases align to TRBD1. Germline lookup yields CDR1 SGHRS and CDR2 YFSETQ. The CDR3 runs to 16 residues. V was clipped by 0 bases and J by 4 bases; unmatched bases: 4. In DNA, the CDR3 is TGCGCCAGCAGCTTGGGCCTGGGACAGGGGGGAAACACCATATATTTT. It yields the protein CASSLGLGQGGNTIYF.

The rearrangement uses TRBV5-1 and TRBJ1-4; a weak D match, TRBD1 (6 bases). V lost 2 bases and J 8 bases, leaving 13 bases between the germline ends. Germline V lookup: CDR1 SGHRS, CDR2 YFSETQ. This CDR3 spans 14 amino acids. This CDR3 reads CASSLKQGGEKLFF. The DNA for the CDR3 is TGCGCCAGCAGCTTAAAACAGGGAGGCGAAAAACTGTTTTTT.

This clonotype was recorded at least ten times. This rearrangement joins TRBV4-3 to TRBJ1-1, with D perhaps TRBD1 (6 bases). Germline CDR1 and CDR2: LGHNA and YSLEER. The germline V and J ends were trimmed by 4 bases and 6 bases, with 15 bases remaining between them. This CDR3 comprises 14 residues. The CDR3 region is CASSPNRVGSEAFF. The CDR3 nucleotides are TGCGCCAGCAGCCCAAACAGGGTTGGCTCTGAAGCTTTCTTT.

At least ten counts were recorded for this clonotype. The J gene is TRBJ2-2, the V gene TRBV27, with 8 bases that match TRBD1. This CDR3 region has 16 residues. Losses at the gene ends were 5 bases for V and 6 bases for J; bases not matched to a gene: 11. Germline CDR1 MNHEY, CDR2 SMNVEV (reference sequence). CDR3 nucleotides: TGTGCCAGCAGTCCCCGACAGGGGAATTTCCCCGGGGAGCTGTTTTTT. It translates to CASSPRQGNFPGELFF.

This clonotype was detected ten times or more. The chain is built from TRBV3-1 and TRBJ2-6; no definite D call. V was trimmed by 2 bases and J by 2 bases, leaving 7 bases between them. The CDR3 length is 15 residues. Germline loops: CDR1 LGHDT, CDR2 YNNKEL (reference sequence). The CDR3 region has the DNA TGTGCCAGCAGCCAATACCAGACTGGGGCCAACGTCCTGACTTTC. It is translated as CASSQYQTGANVLTF.

This clonotype was seen a handful of times. The chain employs TRBV29-1 and TRBJ1-1; D unresolved. Trimming stripped 4 bases from V and 1 base from J, with 7 bases between. The germline CDR1 and CDR2 sequences are SQVTM and ANQGSEA. CDR3 length: 12 amino acids. CDR3: CSVGRSNTEAFF. The CDR3 DNA is TGCAGCGTTGGGCGCTCGAACACTGAAGCTTTCTTT.

This clonotype was observed at least ten times. This chain uses TRBV7-2 with TRBJ2-2; D gene uncertain. Trimming stripped 3 bases from V and 0 bases from J, with 8 bases between. CDR1 SGHTA and CDR2 FQGNSA come from the germline V gene. The CDR3 consists of 15 residues. CDR3 in amino acids: CASSFKVSNTGELFF. Written as DNA, the CDR3 is TGTGCCAGCAGCTTTAAGGTATCGAACACCGGGGAGCTGTTTTTT.

This clonotype was counted only a few times. The chain combines TRBV6-2 or TRBV6-3 with TRBJ2-3, with D perhaps TRBD2 (7 bases). V was pared by 6 bases and J by 7 bases, with 17 bases between. Per germline, CDR1 MNHEY and CDR2 SVGEGT. The CDR3 totals 14 residues. The CDR3 loop reads CASSQGGGFNTQYF. CDR3 in DNA: TGTGCCAGCAGCCAGGGAGGGGGGTTTAATACGCAGTATTTT.

This clonotype came up many times. The V gene is TRBV20-1, the J gene TRBJ1-6; possibly TRBD1 for D (6 bases). Germline assignment: CDR1 DFQATT and CDR2 SNEGSKA (reference sequence). This CDR3 is 15 amino acids long. V was shortened by 3 bases and J by 8 bases, with 17 bases between the two germline ends. CDR3 bases: TGCAGTGCTAGTTTGTTCGGGGCAGGGGATTCACCCCTCCACTTT. Residues: CSASLFGAGDSPLHF.

In the case of this clonotype: At one end, the junction sequence differs from germline, possibly due to a read error. The gene calls are TRBV15 and TRBJ1-4; a weak D match, TRBD1 (5 bases). This CDR3 is built from 17 residues. In germline, CDR1 is LNHNV, CDR2 YYDKDF (reference sequence). CDR3 DNA: TGTGTCACCAGCGGTAAAGTATCGGGGGTTTGGAGTGAAAAACTGTTTTTT. Protein sequence: CVTSGKVSGVWSEKLFF.

This clonotype was counted a few times. This chain uses TRBV5-1 with TRBJ2-5; the D is unclear. Trimming pared 0 bases from V and 5 bases from J, leaving 14 bases between. Germline values: CDR1 SGHRS, CDR2 YFSETQ. The CDR3 length is 15 residues. CDR3 coding DNA: TGCGCCAGCAGCTTGGGGCCAACGGTCGGGGAGACCCAGTACTTC. Translation: CASSLGPTVGETQYF.

This clonotype was recorded a few times. This sequence joins TRBV4-1 and TRBJ1-4; D perhaps matches TRBD1 (6 bases). Per the germline V gene, CDR1 is MGHRA and CDR2 is YSYEKL. CDR3 length: 14 residues. V lost 1 base and J 8 bases, leaving 11 bases between the germline ends. This CDR3 reads CASSQGGHSEKLFF. The CDR3 DNA follows: TGCGCCAGCAGCCAAGGGGGACACTCCGAAAAACTGTTTTTT.

This clonotype has just a few counts. This sequence joins TRBV25-1 and TRBJ2-7, with unresolved D. Germline CDR1 reads MGHDK; CDR2 reads SYGVNS. V lost 2 bases, J lost 6 bases, and 11 bases lay in between. The CDR3 sequence is 13 residues long. The CDR3 sequence is CASSERPTGEQYF. In DNA, the CDR3 is TGTGCCAGCAGTGAAAGACCAACGGGCGAGCAGTACTTC.

The V and J genes are TRBV28 and TRBJ2-1; TRBD2 aligns across 11 bases. V shed 6 bases, J shed 4 bases, and the junction held 8 bases outside the gene matches. CDR1 is MDHEN and CDR2 is SYDVKM in the germline V gene. The CDR3 sequence is 16 residues long. The CDR3, as DNA: TGTGCCAGCAGCCCGACTAGCGGGAAGCCATACAATGAGCAGTTCTTC. The encoded protein is CASSPTSGKPYNEQFF.

This clonotype was detected ten times or more. The V gene is TRBV27, the J gene TRBJ1-5, with a tentative D call TRBD1 (5 bases). Trimming removed 4 bases at V and 5 bases at J, with 15 bases between. CDR3 length: 15 residues. Germline V gene sequence: CDR1 MNHEY, CDR2 SMNVEV (reference sequence). The CDR3 reads CASSSVGDGDQPQHF. In nucleotides, the CDR3 is TGTGCCAGCAGTTCTGTGGGGGACGGGGATCAGCCCCAGCATTTT.

For the CDR3, the DNA is TGTGCCAGCAGTTCCTATACCAAGCGCGATGAGCAGTTCTTC. This translates into CASSSYTKRDEQFF. The chain is built from TRBV12-3 or TRBV12-4 and TRBJ2-1; no firm D call. This CDR3 spans 14 amino acids. V lost 4 bases to trimming and J lost 8 bases, with 15 bases between them.